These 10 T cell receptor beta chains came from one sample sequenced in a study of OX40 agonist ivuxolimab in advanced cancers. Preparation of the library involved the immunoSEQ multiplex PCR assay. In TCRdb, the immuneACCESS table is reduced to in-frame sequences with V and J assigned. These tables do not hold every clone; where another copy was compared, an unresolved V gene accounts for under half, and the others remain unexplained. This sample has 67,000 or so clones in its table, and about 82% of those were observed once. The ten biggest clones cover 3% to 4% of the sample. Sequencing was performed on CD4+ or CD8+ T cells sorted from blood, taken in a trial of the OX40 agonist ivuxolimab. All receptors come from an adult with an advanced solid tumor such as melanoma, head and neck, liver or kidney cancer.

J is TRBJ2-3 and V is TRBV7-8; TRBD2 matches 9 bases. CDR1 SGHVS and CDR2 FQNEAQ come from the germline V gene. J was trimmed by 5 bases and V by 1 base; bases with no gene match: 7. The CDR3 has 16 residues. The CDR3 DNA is TGTGCCAGCAGCTTAGTTCCTAGCGGGGTGGGAGATACGCAGTATTTT. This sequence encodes CASSLVPSGVGDTQYF.

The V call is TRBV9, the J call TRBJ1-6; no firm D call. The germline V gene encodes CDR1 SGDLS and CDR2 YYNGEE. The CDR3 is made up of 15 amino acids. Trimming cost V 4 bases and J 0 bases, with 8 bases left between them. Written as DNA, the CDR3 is TGTGCCAGCAGCCCCAGGATCTCCTATAATTCACCCCTCCACTTT. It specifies CASSPRISYNSPLHF.

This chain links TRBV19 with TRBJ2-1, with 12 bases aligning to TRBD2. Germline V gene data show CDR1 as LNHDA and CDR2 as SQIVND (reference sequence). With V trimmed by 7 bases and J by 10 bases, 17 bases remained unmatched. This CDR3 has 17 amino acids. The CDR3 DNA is TGTGCCAGTACCACCCCATCTCGGGCTAGCGGGAGGGACGAGCAGTTCTTC. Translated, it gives CASTTPSRASGRDEQFF.

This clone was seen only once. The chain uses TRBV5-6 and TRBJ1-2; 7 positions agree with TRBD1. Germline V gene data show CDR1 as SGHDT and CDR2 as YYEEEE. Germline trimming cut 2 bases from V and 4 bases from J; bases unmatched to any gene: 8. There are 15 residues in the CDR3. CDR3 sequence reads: CASSFEGGRGYGYTF. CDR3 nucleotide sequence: TGTGCCAGCAGCTTCGAAGGGGGCAGGGGCTATGGCTACACCTTC.

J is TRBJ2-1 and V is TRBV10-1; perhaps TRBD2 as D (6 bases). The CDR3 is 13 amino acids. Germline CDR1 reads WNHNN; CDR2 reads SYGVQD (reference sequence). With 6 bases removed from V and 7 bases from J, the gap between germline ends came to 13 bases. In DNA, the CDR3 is TGCGCCAGCAGCGCCTCCGGGGGAAATGAGCAGTTCTTC. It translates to CASSASGGNEQFF.

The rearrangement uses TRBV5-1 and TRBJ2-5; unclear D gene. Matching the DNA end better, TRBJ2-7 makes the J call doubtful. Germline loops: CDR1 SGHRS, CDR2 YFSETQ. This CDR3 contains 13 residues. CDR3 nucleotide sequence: TGCGCCAGCAGCTTCGGCAGAACCTACGAGCAGTACTTC. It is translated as CASSFGRTYEQYF.

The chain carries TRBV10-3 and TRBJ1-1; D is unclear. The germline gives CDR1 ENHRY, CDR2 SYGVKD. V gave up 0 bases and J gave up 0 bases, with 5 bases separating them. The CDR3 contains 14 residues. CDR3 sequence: CAISESAMNTEAFF. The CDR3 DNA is TGTGCCATCAGTGAGTCGGCAATGAACACTGAAGCTTTCTTT.

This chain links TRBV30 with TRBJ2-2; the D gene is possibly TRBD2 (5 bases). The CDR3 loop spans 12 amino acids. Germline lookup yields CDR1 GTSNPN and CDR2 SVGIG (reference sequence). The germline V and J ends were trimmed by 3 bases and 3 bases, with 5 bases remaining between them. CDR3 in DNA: TGTGCCTGGAGGAGGGACACCGGGGAGCTGTTTTTT. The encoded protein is CAWRRDTGELFF.

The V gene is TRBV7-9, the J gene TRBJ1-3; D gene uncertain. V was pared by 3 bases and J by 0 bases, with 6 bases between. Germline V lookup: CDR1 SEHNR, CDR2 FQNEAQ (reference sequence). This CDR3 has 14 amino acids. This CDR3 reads CASSFSSSGNTIYF. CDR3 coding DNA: TGTGCCAGCAGCTTCTCTAGCTCTGGAAACACCATATATTTT.

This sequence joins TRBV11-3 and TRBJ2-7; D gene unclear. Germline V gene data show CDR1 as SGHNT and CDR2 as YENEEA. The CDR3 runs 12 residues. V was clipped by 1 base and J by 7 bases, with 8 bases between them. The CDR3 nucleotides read TGTGCCAGCAGCTTAGTACCTCGGGAGCAGTACTTC. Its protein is CASSLVPREQYF.